This entry is about one TCR beta chain. As handled by the study authors: Amplification of reference gene primers was used by the study to estimate nucleated cell counts. Produced via immunoSEQ multiplex PCR; TCRdb's table is partial and in-frame only. Clone size and V and J calls were adopted from that table, with D and trimming inferred from the DNA. The table shows a few hundred thousand clones, with more than 70% occurring only once. The CDR3 runs 16 residues. The germline V gene encodes CDR1 SGHNT and CDR2 YYREEE (reference sequence). After removal of 4 bases from V and 2 bases from J, the junction contained 9 bases not matched to a gene. The sample belongs to a study of blood T cell repertoires in COVID-19.

The chain has TRBV5-4 and TRBJ2-1; 7 bases match TRBD1. This receptor was obtained from a man aged 50-60 years with COVID-19, enrolled during active disease. Sequencing was performed on peripheral blood. The CDR3: CASSPGQDGAYNEQFF. The CDR3 region has the DNA TGTGCCAGCAGCCCCGGACAGGACGGGGCCTACAATGAGCAGTTCTTC. Based on the CDR3 plus reference TRBV5-4 and TRBJ2-1, the full variable domain is ETGVTQSPTHLIKTRGQQVTLRCSSQSGHNTVSWYQQALGQGPQFIFQYYREEENGRGNFPPRFSGLQFPNYSSELNVNALELDDSALYLCASSPGQDGAYNEQFFGPGTRLTVL.